This T cell receptor beta chain appears in the sequencing data of a study of T cells in localized non-small cell lung cancer. General study results and limits: Of the top 100 tumor clones, median roughly 53 were in adjacent lung, 25 to 35 among its top 100. Higher blood T cell density tracked longer overall survival. Of the tissues analyzed, uninvolved adjacent lung showed maximal T cell clonality, greater than tumor.

In the case of this clone: Antigen unknown.

The germline V and J ends were trimmed by 0 bases and 10 bases, with 13 bases remaining between them. This CDR3 contains 13 residues. Per germline, CDR1 KGHSH and CDR2 LQKENI. The protocol was immunoSEQ multiplex PCR, while the TCRdb copy is restricted to in-frame clones and leaves out a portion. The repertoire holds approximately 65,000 clones, with roughly 79% as singletons. The origin of this receptor is a man between 40 and 70 years old with stage II lung adenocarcinoma. V is TRBV18 and J is TRBJ2-7, with a tentative D call TRBD2 (5 bases). This specimen consisted of PBMCs, obtained before any cancer treatment. The CDR3 reads CASSPPGAVDQYF. The CDR3 DNA is TGTGCCAGCTCACCACCGGGAGCCGTCGACCAGTACTTC.